Listed below are T cell receptor beta chains from one sample, sequenced in a study of blood T cell repertoires in COVID-19. Assay: immunoSEQ multiplex PCR; the TCRdb copy retains only in-frame clones and omits some. The data contain 150,000 to 190,000 clones, around 83% of them seen just once; the ten biggest clones take up around 8.1%. The source material was peripheral blood. The receptor set was obtained from a woman aged 55-70 years with COVID-19, enrolled during active disease. The CDR3 runs from the conserved cysteine through the conserved F or W. The D gene is left open where the match is weak. Clone size is given for some rows only: seen once, a few or many times, or a class if the clone is expanded.

D	V	J	size	DNA	CDR3
NA	TRBV29-1	TRBJ2-5	NA	TGCAGCGTTTCTAAGAGAGGAGGTAGGAAGACCCAGTACTTC	CSVSKRGGRKTQYF
NA	TRBV7-9	TRBJ2-7	NA	TGTGCCAGCAGCCCAGGAACAGGCGCAGCCTACGAGCAGTACTTC	CASSPGTGAAYEQYF
TRBD2	TRBV7-3	TRBJ2-1	NA	TGTGCCAGCAGCTTAACTAGCGGGGGGAATGAGCAGTTCTTC	CASSLTSGGNEQFF
NA	TRBV2	TRBJ1-1	NA	TGTGCCAGCAGTGAATGGGCGCCTGAAGCTTTCTTT	CASSEWAPEAFF
TRBD1	TRBV3-1/TRBV3-2	TRBJ1-2	NA	TGTGCCAGCAGCCAACGGGACAGGGGGTATGGCTACACCTTC	CASSQRDRGYGYTF
NA	TRBV5-1	TRBJ2-7	NA	TGCGCCAGCAGCTTTCGAGGTGGGCAGGGTTACGAGCAGTACTTC	CASSFRGGQGYEQYF
NA	TRBV5-8	TRBJ1-6	NA	TGTGCCAGCAGCTTAACGGGAGATTCACCCCTCCACTTT	CASSLTGDSPLHF
NA	TRBV3-1/TRBV3-2	TRBJ1-3	NA	TGTGCCAGCAGCCAACCGTCCTACTCTGGAAACACCATATATTTT	CASSQPSYSGNTIYF
NA	TRBV29-1	TRBJ1-1	NA	TGCAGCGTCCGATTAGGGAGAGGGGCTTTCTTT	CSVRLGRGAFF
NA	TRBV19	TRBJ1-3	once	TGTGCCAGTAGTATCCGGAGGGGCCAAAGCTCTGGAAACACCATATATTTT	CASSIRRGQSSGNTIYF
TRBD2	TRBV12-5	TRBJ2-1	NA	TGTGCTAGTGGGCTTACTAGCGGGAGGGCGGGTGAGCAGTTCTTC	CASGLTSGRAGEQFF
NA	TRBV5-1	TRBJ2-7	NA	TGCGCCAGCAGCTTGGCCGGGTGGCTCGAGCAGTACTTC	CASSLAGWLEQYF
NA	TRBV11-3	TRBJ2-1	NA	TGTGCCAGCAGCTATTCCGGAGGGGATGAGCAGTTCTTC	CASSYSGGDEQFF
NA	TRBV20-1	TRBJ1-1	few	TGCAGTGTCAGGCCTTTTGAAGCTTTCTTT	CSVRPFEAFF
NA	TRBV19	TRBJ1-1	NA	TGTGCCAGTAGCCTGGTACGACAGATGAACACTGAAGCTTTCTTT	CASSLVRQMNTEAFF
TRBD1	TRBV5-1	TRBJ2-2	NA	TGCGCCAGCAGCACAGGGGAGATCACCGGGGAGCTGTTTTTT	CASSTGEITGELFF
NA	TRBV6-1	TRBJ1-6	NA	TGTGCCAGCAGTGAACAGGGGATGTATAATTCACCCCTCCACTTT	CASSEQGMYNSPLHF
NA	TRBV7-9	TRBJ2-3	NA	TGTGCCAGCAGCATCCAGACATTCACTAGCACAGATACGCAGTATTTT	CASSIQTFTSTDTQYF
TRBD2	TRBV3-1/TRBV3-2	TRBJ2-3	NA	TGTGCCAGCAGCCAAGAAAGCCCTCAGCGGGGGGGCTCAGATACGCAGTATTTT	CASSQESPQRGGSDTQYF
TRBD1	TRBV19	TRBJ1-1	few	TGTGCCAGTAGTATAGGCCGGACAGGGAACACTGAAGCTTTCTTT	CASSIGRTGNTEAFF
NA	TRBV11-2	TRBJ1-3	NA	TGTGCCAGCAGCTTCCCGGGTACCATATATTTT	CASSFPGTIYF
NA	TRBV14	TRBJ1-1	NA	TGTGCCAGCAGCCAGGGGGGGGCCCTCGGCACTGAAGCTTTCTTT	CASSQGGALGTEAFF